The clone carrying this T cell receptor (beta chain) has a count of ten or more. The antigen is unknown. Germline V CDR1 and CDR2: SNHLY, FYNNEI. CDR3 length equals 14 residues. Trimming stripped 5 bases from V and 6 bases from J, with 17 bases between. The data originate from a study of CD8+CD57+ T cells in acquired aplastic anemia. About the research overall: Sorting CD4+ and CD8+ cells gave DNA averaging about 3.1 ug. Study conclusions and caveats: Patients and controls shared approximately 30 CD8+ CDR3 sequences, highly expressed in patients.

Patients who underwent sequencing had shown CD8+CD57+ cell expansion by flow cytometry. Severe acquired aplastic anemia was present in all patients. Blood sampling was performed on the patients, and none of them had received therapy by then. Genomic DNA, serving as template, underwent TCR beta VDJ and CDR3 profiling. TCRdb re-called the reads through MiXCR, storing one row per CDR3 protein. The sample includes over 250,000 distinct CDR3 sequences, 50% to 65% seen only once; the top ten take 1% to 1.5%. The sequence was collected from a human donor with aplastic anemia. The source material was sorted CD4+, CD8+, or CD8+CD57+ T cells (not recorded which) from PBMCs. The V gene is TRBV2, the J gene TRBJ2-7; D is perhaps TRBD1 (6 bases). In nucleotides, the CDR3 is TGTGCCAGCAGTCTCCAAACAGCACAGGGCGAGCAGTACTTC. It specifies CASSLQTAQGEQYF. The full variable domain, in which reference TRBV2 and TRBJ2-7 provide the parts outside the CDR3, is EPEVTQTPSHQVTQMGQEVILRCVPISNHLYFYWYRQILGQKVEFLVSFYNNEISEKSEIFDDQFSVERPDGSNFTLKIRSTKLEDSAMYFCASSLQTAQGEQYFGPGTRLTVT.